This TCR beta chain was observed in a study of tumor-infiltrating lymphocytes in primary liver carcinoma. The germline CDR1 and CDR2 sequences are LGHNA and YNFKEQ. The CDR3 sequence is 16 residues long. The study extracted blood RNA from unsorted whole blood and also extracted germline DNA. The authors made TCR beta cDNA from 400 to 600 ng total RNA with a constant-region primer. A slightly modified ARM-PCR protocol with three nested multiplex PCR rounds produced these TCR beta libraries. Amplification in the first two PCR rounds was performed using TRBV1-TRBV30 forward primers and a C-beta reverse primer for 10 cycles each. TCRdb called the multiplex PCR reads again in MiXCR, with one record for every CDR3 protein. The profile shows about 200,000 distinct CDR3 sequences, less than 70% of them singletons. Study results and caveats: Relative to blood, tumors carried a significantly larger fraction of the repertoire in their top 250 clones (p = 0.039).

In its sample, this clonotype was seen once. Its target is unknown. A read error is possible here, since a much larger clone lies one base away. The TCR comes from a woman in her sixties with primary liver carcinoma and hepatitis B virus infection. The specimen sequenced was peripheral blood. The V call is TRBV4-2, the J call TRBJ2-1; the match to TRBD2 covers 8 bases. The CDR3 spells CAISQDTGGLLFEQFF. The CDR3 DNA reads TGTGCCATCAGCCAAGATACGGGAGGGCTCCTTTTTGAGCAGTTCTTC.